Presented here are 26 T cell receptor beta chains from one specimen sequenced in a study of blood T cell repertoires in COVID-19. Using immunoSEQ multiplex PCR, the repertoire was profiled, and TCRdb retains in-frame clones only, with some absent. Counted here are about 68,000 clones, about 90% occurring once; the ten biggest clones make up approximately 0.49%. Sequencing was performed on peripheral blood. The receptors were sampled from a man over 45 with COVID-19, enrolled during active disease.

CDR3 residues: CASSRGWGREKTDTQYF. CDR3 sequence (DNA): TGTGCCAGCTCCCGGGGCTGGGGGCGGGAGAAGACAGATACGCAGTATTTT. This chain uses TRBV18 with TRBJ2-3, with TRBD2 as a possible D gene (7 bases). The germline V gene has CDR1 KGHSH and CDR2 LQKENI. The V gene lost 6 bases and the J gene lost 3 bases, with 22 bases spanning the gap. This CDR3 has 17 residues.

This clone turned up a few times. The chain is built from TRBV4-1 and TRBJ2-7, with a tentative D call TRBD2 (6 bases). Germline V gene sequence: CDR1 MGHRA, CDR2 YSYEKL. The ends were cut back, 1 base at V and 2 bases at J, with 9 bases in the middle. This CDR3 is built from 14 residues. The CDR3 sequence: CASSQVAVTYEQYF. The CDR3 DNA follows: TGCGCCAGCAGCCAAGTAGCGGTTACCTACGAGCAGTACTTC.

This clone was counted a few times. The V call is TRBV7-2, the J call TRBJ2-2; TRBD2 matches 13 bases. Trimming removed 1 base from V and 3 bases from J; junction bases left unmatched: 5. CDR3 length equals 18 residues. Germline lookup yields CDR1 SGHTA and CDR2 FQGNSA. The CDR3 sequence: CASSLDRTSGGHTGELFF. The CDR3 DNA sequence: TGTGCCAGCAGCTTAGACCGGACTAGCGGGGGCCACACCGGGGAGCTGTTTTTT.

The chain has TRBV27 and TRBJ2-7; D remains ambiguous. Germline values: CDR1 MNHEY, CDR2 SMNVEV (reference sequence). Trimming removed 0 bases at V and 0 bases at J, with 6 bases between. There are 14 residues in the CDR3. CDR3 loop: CASSLSGNSYEQYF. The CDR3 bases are TGTGCCAGCAGTTTATCGGGCAACTCCTACGAGCAGTACTTC.

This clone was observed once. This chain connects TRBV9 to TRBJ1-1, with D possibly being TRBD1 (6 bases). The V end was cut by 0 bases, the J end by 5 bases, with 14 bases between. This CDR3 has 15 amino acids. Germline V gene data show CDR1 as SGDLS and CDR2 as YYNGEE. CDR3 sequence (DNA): TGTGCCAGCAGCGTAGTACTGTCAGGGGCGACTGAAGCTTTCTTT. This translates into CASSVVLSGATEAFF.

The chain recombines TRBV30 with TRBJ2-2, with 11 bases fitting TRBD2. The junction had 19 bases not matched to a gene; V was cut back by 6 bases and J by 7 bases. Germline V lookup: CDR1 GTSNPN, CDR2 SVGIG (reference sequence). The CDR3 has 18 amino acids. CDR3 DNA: TGTGCCTGCACGCCCCCATTACCACTAGCGGGAGAAGGCGGGGAGCTGTTTTTT. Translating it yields CACTPPLPLAGEGGELFF.

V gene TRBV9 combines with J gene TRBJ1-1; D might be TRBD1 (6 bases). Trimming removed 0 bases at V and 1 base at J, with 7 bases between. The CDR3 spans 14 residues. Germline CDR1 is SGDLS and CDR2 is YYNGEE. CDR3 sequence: CASSVAGENTEAFF. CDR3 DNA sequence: TGTGCCAGCAGCGTAGCAGGGGAGAACACTGAAGCTTTCTTT.

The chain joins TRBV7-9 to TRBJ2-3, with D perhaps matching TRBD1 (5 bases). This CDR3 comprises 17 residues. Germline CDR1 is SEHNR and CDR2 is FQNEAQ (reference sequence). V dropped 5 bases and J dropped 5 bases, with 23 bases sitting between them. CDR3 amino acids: CASSPRRVGGQLDTQYF. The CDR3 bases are TGTGCCAGCAGCCCCCGCCGGGTGGGTGGACAACTAGATACGCAGTATTTT.

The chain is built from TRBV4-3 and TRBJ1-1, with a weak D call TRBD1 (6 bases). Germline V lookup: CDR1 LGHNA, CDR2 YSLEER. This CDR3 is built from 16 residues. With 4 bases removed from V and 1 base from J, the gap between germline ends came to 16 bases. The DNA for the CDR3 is TGCGCCAGCAGCCCCGACGGGAGGGGGAGGAACACTGAAGCTTTCTTT. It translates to CASSPDGRGRNTEAFF.

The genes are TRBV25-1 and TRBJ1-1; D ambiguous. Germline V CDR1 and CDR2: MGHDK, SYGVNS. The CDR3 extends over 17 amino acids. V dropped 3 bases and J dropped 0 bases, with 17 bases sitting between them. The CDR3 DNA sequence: TGTGCCAGCAGTGATTTAATAATCAGGACTATGAACACTGAAGCTTTCTTT. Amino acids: CASSDLIIRTMNTEAFF.

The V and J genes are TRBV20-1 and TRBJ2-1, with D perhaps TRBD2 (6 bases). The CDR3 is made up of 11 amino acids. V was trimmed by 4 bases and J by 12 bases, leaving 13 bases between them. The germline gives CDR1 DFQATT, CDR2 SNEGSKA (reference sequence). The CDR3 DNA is TGCAGTGCTAAGGGCGGGGCGGGGCAGTTCTTC. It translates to CSAKGGAGQFF.

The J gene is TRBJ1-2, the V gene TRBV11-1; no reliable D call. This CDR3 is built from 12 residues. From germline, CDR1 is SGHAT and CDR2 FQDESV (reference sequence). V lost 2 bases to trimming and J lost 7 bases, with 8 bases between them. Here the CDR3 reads CASSLRNGGYTF. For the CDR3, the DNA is TGTGCCAGCAGCTTAAGAAACGGTGGCTACACCTTC.

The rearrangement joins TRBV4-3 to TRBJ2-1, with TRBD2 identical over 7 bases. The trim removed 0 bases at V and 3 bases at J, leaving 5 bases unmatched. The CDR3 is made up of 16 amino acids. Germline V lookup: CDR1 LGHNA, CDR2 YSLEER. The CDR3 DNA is TGCGCCAGCAGCCAAGAATTCGGGGACTACTACAATGAGCAGTTCTTC. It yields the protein CASSQEFGDYYNEQFF.

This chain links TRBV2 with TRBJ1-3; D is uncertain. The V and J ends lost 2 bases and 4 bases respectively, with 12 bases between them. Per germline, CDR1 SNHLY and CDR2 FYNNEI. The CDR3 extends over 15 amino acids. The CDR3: CASSESSLGGNTIYF. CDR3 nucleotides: TGTGCCAGCAGTGAATCCAGTCTAGGAGGAAACACCATATATTTT.

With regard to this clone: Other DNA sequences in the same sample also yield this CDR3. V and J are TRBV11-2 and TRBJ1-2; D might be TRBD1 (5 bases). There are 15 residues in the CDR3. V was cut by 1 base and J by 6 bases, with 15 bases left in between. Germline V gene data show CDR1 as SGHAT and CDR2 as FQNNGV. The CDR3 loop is CASSLGRGFSDGYTF. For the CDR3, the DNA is TGTGCCAGCAGCTTAGGACGGGGGTTCAGTGATGGCTACACCTTC.

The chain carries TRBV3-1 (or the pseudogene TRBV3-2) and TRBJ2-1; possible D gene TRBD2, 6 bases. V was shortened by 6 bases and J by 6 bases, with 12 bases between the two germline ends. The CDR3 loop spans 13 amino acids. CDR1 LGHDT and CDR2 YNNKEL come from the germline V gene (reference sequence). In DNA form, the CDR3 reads TGTGCCAGCAGGGGGGACTGGGTCAATGAGCAGTTCTTC. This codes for CASRGDWVNEQFF.

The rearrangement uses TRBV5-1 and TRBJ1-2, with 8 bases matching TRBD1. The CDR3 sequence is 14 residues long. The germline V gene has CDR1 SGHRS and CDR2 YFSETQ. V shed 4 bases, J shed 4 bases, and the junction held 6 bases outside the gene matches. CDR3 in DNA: TGCGCCAGCAGCCGAATAGGACAGGGCTATGGCTACACCTTC. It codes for CASSRIGQGYGYTF.

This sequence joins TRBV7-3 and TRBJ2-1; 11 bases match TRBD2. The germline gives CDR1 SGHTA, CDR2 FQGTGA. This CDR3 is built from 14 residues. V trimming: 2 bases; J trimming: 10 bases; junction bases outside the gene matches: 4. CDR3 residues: CASSLGASGREQFF. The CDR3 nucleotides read TGTGCCAGCAGCTTAGGGGCTAGCGGGAGGGAGCAGTTCTTC.

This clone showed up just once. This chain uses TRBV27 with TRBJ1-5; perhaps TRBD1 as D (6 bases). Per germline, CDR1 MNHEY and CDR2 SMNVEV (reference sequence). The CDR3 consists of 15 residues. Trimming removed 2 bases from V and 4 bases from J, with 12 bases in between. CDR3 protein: CASSLTFQGNQPQHF. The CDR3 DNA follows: TGTGCCAGCAGTTTAACCTTTCAGGGGAATCAGCCCCAGCATTTT.

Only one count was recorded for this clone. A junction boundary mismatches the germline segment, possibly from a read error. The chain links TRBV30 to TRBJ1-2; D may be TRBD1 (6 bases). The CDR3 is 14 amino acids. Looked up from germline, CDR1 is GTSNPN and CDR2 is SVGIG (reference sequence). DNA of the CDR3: TGTGCCTGGAGAGGTCAGGGGTTTTACTATAGCTACACCTTC. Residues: CAWRGQGFYYSYTF.

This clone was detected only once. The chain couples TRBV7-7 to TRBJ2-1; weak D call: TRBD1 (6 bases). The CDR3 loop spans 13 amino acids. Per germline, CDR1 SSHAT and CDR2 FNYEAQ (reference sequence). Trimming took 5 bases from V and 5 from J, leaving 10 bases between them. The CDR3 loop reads CASSLDRNNEQFF. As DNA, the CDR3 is TGTGCCAGCAGCCTGGACAGAAACAATGAGCAGTTCTTC.

The CDR3 sequence is CAISESRGNYNEQFF. Written as DNA, the CDR3 is TGTGCCATCAGTGAGTCACGGGGGAACTACAATGAGCAGTTCTTC. This chain connects TRBV10-3 to TRBJ2-1; D possibly corresponds to TRBD2 (6 bases). This CDR3 is 15 amino acids long. Germline CDR1 reads ENHRY; CDR2 reads SYGVKD. The V end was cut by 0 bases, the J end by 3 bases, with 9 bases between.

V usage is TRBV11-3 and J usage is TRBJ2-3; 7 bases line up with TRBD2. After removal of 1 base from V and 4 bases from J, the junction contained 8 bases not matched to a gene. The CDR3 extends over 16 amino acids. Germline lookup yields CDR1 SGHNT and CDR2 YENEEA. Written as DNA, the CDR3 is TGTGCCAGCAGCTTAGGACAGCGGGAAAAGGCAGATACGCAGTATTTT. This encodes CASSLGQREKADTQYF.

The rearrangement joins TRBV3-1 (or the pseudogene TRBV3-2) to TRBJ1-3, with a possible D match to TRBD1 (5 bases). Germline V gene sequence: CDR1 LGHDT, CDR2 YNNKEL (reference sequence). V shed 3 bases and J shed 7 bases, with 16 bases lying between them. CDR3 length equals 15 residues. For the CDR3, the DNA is TGTGCCAGCAGCCAGGCGCGGCGGGGCAGTAACACCATATATTTT. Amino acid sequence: CASSQARRGSNTIYF.

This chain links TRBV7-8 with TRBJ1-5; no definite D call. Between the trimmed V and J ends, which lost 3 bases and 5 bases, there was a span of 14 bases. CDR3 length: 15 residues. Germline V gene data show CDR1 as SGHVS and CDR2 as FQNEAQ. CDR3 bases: TGTGCCAGCAGCTTTTTCGCAGCGATCTATCAGCCCCAGCATTTT. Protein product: CASSFFAAIYQPQHF.

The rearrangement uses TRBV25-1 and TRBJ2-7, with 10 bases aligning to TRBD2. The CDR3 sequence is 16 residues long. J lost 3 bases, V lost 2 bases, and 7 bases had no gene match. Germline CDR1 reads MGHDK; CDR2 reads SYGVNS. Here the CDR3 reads CASSEGLSGRDYEQYF. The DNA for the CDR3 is TGTGCCAGCAGTGAAGGACTAAGCGGGAGGGACTACGAGCAGTACTTC.